This T cell receptor beta chain was sequenced in a study of cytomegalovirus exposure and HLA in healthy donors. This clone was picked up one time. What it recognizes is unknown. Points from the study as a whole: Most subjects had HLA-A and HLA-B alleles reportedly predicted accurately by TCR beta sequences.

A multiplex PCR was run with 60 Vbeta primers and 13 Jbeta primers. Repertoires were generated with immunoSEQ multiplex PCR, while TCRdb's copy carries only in-frame clones and drops some. The table includes 150,000 to 200,000 clones, approximately 80% detected once. The CDR3 is 12 amino acids. V lost 6 bases and J lost 0, with 5 bases in between. Germline CDR1 reads SGHAT; CDR2 reads FQNNGV. The sequencing input was PBMCs. The source of this sequence is a woman in her forties or fifties in good health and CMV-seronegative. V usage is TRBV11-2 and J usage is TRBJ2-5; D is ambiguous. The CDR3 DNA follows: TGTGCCAGCAGGACAAACCAAGAGACCCAGTACTTC. Translated: CASRTNQETQYF.